These T cell receptor beta chains were read from a single sample in a study of regulatory T cells in long-lasting Graves disease. TCRdb re-called the multiplex PCR reads with MiXCR, one entry per CDR3 protein. The sample includes about 470,000 distinct CDR3 sequences, about a fifth of them seen just once. Sequencing used peripheral blood mononuclear cells (PBMCs), obtained when the disease was refractory, from a patient treated with antithyroid drugs. The receptors originated from a female donor with Graves disease. The CDR3 runs from the conserved cysteine through the conserved F or W. D genes are given only for firm matches. Where a row states a size, it is once, few, many or the class of an expanded clone; other rows omit it.

>TRBJ1-2|many|-|TRBV28
TGTGCCAGCAGTCTCCAGGAGGGCCGCCGGATTGGCTATGGCTACACCTTC
CASSLQEGRRIGYGYTF
>TRBJ2-6|few|-|TRBV29-1
TGCAGCGTTTGGGGCTCTGGGGCCAACGTCCTGACTTTC
CSVWGSGANVLTF
>TRBJ2-1|few|TRBD2|TRBV12-3/TRBV12-4
TGTGCCAGCACAACTAGCGGGTTCTACAATGAGCAGTTCTTC
CASTTSGFYNEQFF
>TRBJ2-7|many|-|TRBV28
TGTGCCAGCAGTTTATACTTCTACGAGCAGTACTTC
CASSLYFYEQYF
>TRBJ1-2|-|TRBD1|TRBV18
TGTGCCAGCTCACCTAGCGGGACAGTCTATGGCTACACCTTC
CASSPSGTVYGYTF
>TRBJ2-5|many|TRBD1|TRBV12-3/TRBV12-4
TGTGCCAGCAGTCCTCAGAGACAGGGTGTGGAGACCCAGTACTTC
CASSPQRQGVETQYF
>TRBJ1-1|few|TRBD1|TRBV9
TGTGCCAGCAGTGGACAGGGGAGGGCTGAAGCTTTCTTT
CASSGQGRAEAFF
>TRBJ2-6|-|-|TRBV29-1
TGCAGCGTTCCCTTAGGGGGGAACGCTGGGGCCAACGTCCTGACTTTC
CSVPLGGNAGANVLTF
>TRBJ1-1|many|-|TRBV7-2
TGTGCCAGCAGCTTAGCCGACAGTAACACTGAAGCTTTCTTT
CASSLADSNTEAFF
>TRBJ2-7|-|TRBD2|TRBV20-1
TGCAGTGCCCGCAGCGGGAAGTCCACCTACGAGCAGTACTTC
CSARSGKSTYEQYF
>TRBJ2-4|many|-|TRBV6-1
TGTGCCAGCTACTCCCTAGCCAAAAACATTCAGTACTTC
CASYSLAKNIQYF
>TRBJ2-6|-|TRBD1|TRBV27
TGTGCCAGCAGTCCTGGACAGGGGGCGAGGGGGGCCAACGTCCTGACTTTC
CASSPGQGARGANVLTF
>TRBJ2-7|-|-|TRBV3-1
TGTGCCAGCAGCCACGGGACACCGGCTATCGAGCAGTACTTC
CASSHGTPAIEQYF
>TRBJ1-2|many|-|TRBV7-8
TGTGCCAGCAGCTTTCCCCACCCGGGGGTCTATGGCTACACCTTC
CASSFPHPGVYGYTF
>TRBJ1-3|-|-|TRBV20-1
TGCAGTGCTAGAGCCGGAAACACCATATATTTT
CSARAGNTIYF
>TRBJ1-5|many|-|TRBV28
TGTGCCAGCAGTTTAGTTTTTAGCAATCAGCCCCAGCATTTT
CASSLVFSNQPQHF
>TRBJ2-7|-|TRBD2|TRBV20-1
TGCAGTGCTAGCGGGAGGGACGCCTACGAGCAGTACTTC
CSASGRDAYEQYF
>TRBJ2-7|-|-|TRBV29-1
TGCAGCGTTTCTGAAGGAGCAGGGCTTGAGCAGTACTTC
CSVSEGAGLEQYF
>TRBJ2-5|few|TRBD1|TRBV7-3
TGTGCCAGCAGCTTAGGGACTCGACAGGGGGGAGAGACCCAGTACTTC
CASSLGTRQGGETQYF
>TRBJ2-7|-|TRBD1|TRBV9
TGTGCCAGCAGCGTAGAGGGGGCGGGCTACGAGCAGTACTTC
CASSVEGAGYEQYF
>TRBJ2-7|many|-|TRBV28
TGTGCCAGCAGTGCCGGGGCGGCCTTAGTTTCCTTC
CASSAGAALVSF
>TRBJ2-5|few|-|TRBV6-5
TGTGCCAGCAGTTACTCAATCGGGCGAGAAGATAAAGAGACCCAGTACTTC
CASSYSIGREDKETQYF
>TRBJ2-2|many|TRBD2|TRBV11-2
TGTGCCAGCAGCTCAACTAGCGTTGACCCCGGGGAGCTGTTTTTT
CASSSTSVDPGELFF
>TRBJ2-7|few|TRBD2|TRBV20-1
TGCAGTGCTGAGACGGACGCTAGCGGGAGGCGGTACGAGCAGTACTTC
CSAETDASGRRYEQYF
>TRBJ2-7|-|-|TRBV15
TGTGCCACCAGCACAGGGGTCGGCTACGAGCAGTACTTC
CATSTGVGYEQYF
>TRBJ2-7|many|-|TRBV6-5
TGTGCCAGCAGTTATGGGCCTAGCCCCCCCTACGAGCAGTACTTC
CASSYGPSPPYEQYF
>TRBJ2-1|-|TRBD2|TRBV6-2/TRBV6-3
TGTGCCAGCAGTTACCCCACGACCAGCGGGAGATATTACAATGAGCAGTTCTTC
CASSYPTTSGRYYNEQFF
>TRBJ2-7|-|TRBD1|TRBV4-2
TGTGCCAGCAGCCAAGACCTGGACAGGGACGAGCAGTACTTC
CASSQDLDRDEQYF
>TRBJ1-1|-|-|TRBV20-1
TGCAGTGCTAGAGATCACCTTGCGGGGGCTTGGGACACTGAAGCTTTCTTT
CSARDHLAGAWDTEAFF
>TRBJ2-3|-|-|TRBV27
TGTGCCAGCGGCTATACGCAGTATTTT
CASGYTQYF
>TRBJ2-7|-|-|TRBV29-1
TGCAGCGTTACCTCGGGCGAGCAGTACTTC
CSVTSGEQYF
>TRBJ1-5|-|-|TRBV11-2
TGTGCTAGCAGCTTAGACAGTAATAGCAATCAGCCCCAGCATTTT
CASSLDSNSNQPQHF
>TRBJ2-5|many|-|TRBV11-2
TGTGCCAGCAGCTTAGATCATGAAGGGGGGTACCAAGAGACCCAGTACTTC
CASSLDHEGGYQETQYF
>TRBJ1-2|many|TRBD1|TRBV7-9
TGTGCCAGCAGCTTAGCGGGACAGAGAGACTATGGCTACACCTTC
CASSLAGQRDYGYTF
>TRBJ2-7|many|-|TRBV25-1
TGTGCCAGCAGTGAATGGGGACCAGGAGCCTACGAGCAGTACTTC
CASSEWGPGAYEQYF
>TRBJ1-2|-|-|TRBV20-1
TGCAGTGCTAGACAGGGAAGCTTCTATGGCTACACCTTC
CSARQGSFYGYTF
>TRBJ2-6|-|-|TRBV5-6
TGTGCCAGCAGCGGGTTGGGCCCTGGGGCCAACGTCCTGACTTTC
CASSGLGPGANVLTF